The T cell receptor (beta chain) described here comes from a study of OX40 agonist ivuxolimab in advanced cancers. Study summary: Dose-escalation patients had hepatocellular carcinoma, melanoma, renal cell or head and neck cancer.

Autoimmune disease history or systemic immunosuppression was exclusionary. Regarding this clone: The antigen is unknown.

TCRdb's table, derived via immunoSEQ multiplex PCR, lists solely in-frame clones and lacks some. This table has 45,000 to 65,000 clones, around nine tenths appearing once. Regarding the study as a whole: Normalized expansion of T-cell clones was also low for some nonresponders.

The TCR originated in an adult with an advanced solid tumor such as melanoma, head and neck, liver or kidney cancer. The starting material was CD4+ or CD8+ T cells sorted from blood, obtained in a trial of the OX40 agonist ivuxolimab.

The CDR3 DNA sequence: TGTGCCATCGGAGGAAAGCCCCGGGTTAGCTACGAGCAGTACTTC. It specifies CAIGGKPRVSYEQYF. The V and J genes are TRBV10-3 and TRBJ2-7; weak D call: TRBD2 (5 bases). The CDR3 is made up of 15 amino acids. CDR1 is ENHRY and CDR2 is SYGVKD in the germline V gene. V was shortened by 8 bases and J by 3 bases, with 20 bases between the two germline ends.